The clone carrying this T cell receptor beta chain was seen a few times. The sample is drawn from a study of CD8 T cells in ankylosing spondylitis. TCRdb ran MiXCR on the 5' RACE reads and lists one entry per CDR3 protein. The sample has 180,000 or so distinct CDR3 sequences, 9.5% to 13% seen once. The V gene end was trimmed by 1 base and the J gene end by 2 bases; junction bases not matched to a gene: 0. The CDR3 covers 15 residues. Germline V gene data show CDR1 as MNHEY and CDR2 as SVGEGT. What was sequenced was blood, either unsorted or a sorted T cell fraction (not recorded which). The chain combines TRBV6-2 or TRBV6-3 with TRBJ2-7; 12 bases match TRBD2. The receptor was isolated from a male donor with ankylosing spondylitis or in good health (not recorded which). CDR3 sequence: CASSYWTSGAYEQYF. The CDR3 DNA reads as TGTGCCAGCAGTTACTGGACTAGCGGGGCCTACGAGCAGTACTTC.